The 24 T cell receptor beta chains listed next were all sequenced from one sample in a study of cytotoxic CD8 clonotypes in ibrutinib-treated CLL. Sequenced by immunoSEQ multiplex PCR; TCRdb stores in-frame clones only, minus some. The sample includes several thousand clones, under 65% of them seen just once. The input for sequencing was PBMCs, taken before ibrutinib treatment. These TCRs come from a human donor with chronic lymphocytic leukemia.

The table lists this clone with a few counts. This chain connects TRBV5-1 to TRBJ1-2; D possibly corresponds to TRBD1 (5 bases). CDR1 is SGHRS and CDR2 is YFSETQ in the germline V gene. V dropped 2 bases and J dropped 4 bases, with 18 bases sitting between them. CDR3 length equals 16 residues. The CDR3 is CASSFPTGPRRYGYTF. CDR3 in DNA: TGCGCCAGCAGCTTTCCCACAGGACCCCGGCGCTATGGCTACACCTTC.

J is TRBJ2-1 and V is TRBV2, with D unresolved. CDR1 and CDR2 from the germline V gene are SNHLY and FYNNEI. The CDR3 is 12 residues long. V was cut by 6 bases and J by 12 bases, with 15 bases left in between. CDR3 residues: CASRSPGVGQFF. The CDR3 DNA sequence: TGTGCCAGCAGGTCCCCCGGCGTGGGGCAGTTCTTC.

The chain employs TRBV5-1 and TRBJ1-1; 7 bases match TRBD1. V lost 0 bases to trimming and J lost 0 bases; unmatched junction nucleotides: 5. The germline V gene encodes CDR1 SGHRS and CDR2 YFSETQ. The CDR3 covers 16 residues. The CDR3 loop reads CASSLGQGHMNTEAFF. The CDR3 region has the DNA TGCGCCAGCAGCTTGGGACAGGGCCACATGAACACTGAAGCTTTCTTT. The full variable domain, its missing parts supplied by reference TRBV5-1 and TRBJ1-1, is KAGVTQTPRYLIKTRGQQVTLSCSPISGHRSVSWYQQTPGQGLQFLFEYFSETQRNKGNFPGRFSGRQFSNSRSEMNVSTLELGDSALYLCASSLGQGHMNTEAFFGQGTRLTVV.

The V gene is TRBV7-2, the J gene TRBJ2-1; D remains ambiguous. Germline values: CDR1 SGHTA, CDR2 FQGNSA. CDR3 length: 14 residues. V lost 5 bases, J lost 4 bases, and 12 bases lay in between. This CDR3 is CASSISPAYNEQFF. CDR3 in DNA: TGTGCCAGCAGCATCAGTCCCGCTTACAATGAGCAGTTCTTC.

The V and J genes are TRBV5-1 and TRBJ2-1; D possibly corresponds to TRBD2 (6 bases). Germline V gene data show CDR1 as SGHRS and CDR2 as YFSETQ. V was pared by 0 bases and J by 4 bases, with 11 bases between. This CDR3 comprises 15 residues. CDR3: CASSLGAGIYNEQFF. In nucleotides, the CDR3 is TGCGCCAGCAGCTTGGGCGCGGGAATATACAATGAGCAGTTCTTC.

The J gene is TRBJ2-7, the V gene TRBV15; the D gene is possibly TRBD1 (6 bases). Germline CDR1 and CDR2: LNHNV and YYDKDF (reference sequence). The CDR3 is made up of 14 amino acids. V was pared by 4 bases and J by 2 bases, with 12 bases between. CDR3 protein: CATSTRDTAYEQYF. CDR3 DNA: TGTGCCACCAGCACTCGGGACACTGCCTACGAGCAGTACTTC. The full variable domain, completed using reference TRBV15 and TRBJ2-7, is DAMVIQNPRYQVTQFGKPVTLSCSQTLNHNVMYWYQQKSSQAPKLLFHYYDKDFNNEADTPDNFQSRRPNTSFCFLDIRSPGLGDTAMYLCATSTRDTAYEQYFGPGTRLTVT.

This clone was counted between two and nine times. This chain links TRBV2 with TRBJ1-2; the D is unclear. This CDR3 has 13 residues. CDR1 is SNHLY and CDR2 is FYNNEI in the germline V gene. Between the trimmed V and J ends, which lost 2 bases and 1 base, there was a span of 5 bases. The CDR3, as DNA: TGTGCCAGCAGTGAACTACGTAACTATGGCTACACCTTC. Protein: CASSELRNYGYTF.

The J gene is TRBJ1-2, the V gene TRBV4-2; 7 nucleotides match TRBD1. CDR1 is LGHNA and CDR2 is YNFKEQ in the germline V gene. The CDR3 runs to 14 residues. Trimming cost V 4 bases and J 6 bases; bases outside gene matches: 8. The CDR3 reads CASSPGQVDHGYTF. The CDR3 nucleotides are TGTGCCAGCAGCCCCGGACAGGTCGACCATGGCTACACCTTC.

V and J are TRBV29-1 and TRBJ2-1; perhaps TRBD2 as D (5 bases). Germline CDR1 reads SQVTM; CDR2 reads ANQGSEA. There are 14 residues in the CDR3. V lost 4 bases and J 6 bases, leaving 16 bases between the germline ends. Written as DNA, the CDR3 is TGCAGCGTTGTCTTACTAGGTACAAGCAATGAGCAGTTCTTC. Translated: CSVVLLGTSNEQFF.

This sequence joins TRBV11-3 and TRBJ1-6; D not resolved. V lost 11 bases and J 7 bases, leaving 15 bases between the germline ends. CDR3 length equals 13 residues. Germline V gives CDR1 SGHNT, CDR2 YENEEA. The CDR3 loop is CAGESKENSPLHF. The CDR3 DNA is TGTGCCGGGGAATCGAAGGAAAATTCACCCCTCCACTTT.

As DNA, the CDR3 is TGTGCCGCCCGTTCAGGACAGACCACCGGGGAGCTGTTTTTT. Amino acid sequence: CAARSGQTTGELFF. This chain uses TRBV6-1 with TRBJ2-2, with a possible D match to TRBD1 (6 bases). Germline lookup yields CDR1 MNHNS and CDR2 SASEGT. There are 14 residues in the CDR3. V dropped 11 bases and J dropped 4 bases, with 17 bases sitting between them.

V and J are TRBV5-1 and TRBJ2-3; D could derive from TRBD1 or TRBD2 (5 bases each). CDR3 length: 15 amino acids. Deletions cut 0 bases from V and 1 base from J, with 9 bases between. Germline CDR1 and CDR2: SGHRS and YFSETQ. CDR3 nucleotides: TGCGCCAGCAGCTTGGTGACAGCGGGCACAGATACGCAGTATTTT. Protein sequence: CASSLVTAGTDTQYF.

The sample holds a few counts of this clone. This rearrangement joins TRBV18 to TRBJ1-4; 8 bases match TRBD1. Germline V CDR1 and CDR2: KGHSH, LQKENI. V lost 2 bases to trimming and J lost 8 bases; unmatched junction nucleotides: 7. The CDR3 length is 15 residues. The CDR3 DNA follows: TGTGCCAGCTCACCAAGGGGACAGGCAACCGAAAAACTGTTTTTT. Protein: CASSPRGQATEKLFF.

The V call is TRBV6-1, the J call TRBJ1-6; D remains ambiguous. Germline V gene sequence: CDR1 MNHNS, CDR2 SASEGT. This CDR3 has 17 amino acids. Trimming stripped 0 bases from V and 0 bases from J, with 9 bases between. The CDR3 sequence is CASSEAVRGSYNSPLHF. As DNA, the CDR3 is TGTGCCAGCAGTGAAGCCGTTCGGGGCTCCTATAATTCACCCCTCCACTTT.

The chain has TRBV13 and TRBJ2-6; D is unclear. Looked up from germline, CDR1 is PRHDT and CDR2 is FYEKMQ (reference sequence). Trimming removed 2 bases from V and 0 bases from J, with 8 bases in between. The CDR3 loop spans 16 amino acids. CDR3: CASSLSRVSGANVLTF. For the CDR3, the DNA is TGTGCCAGCAGCTTATCCCGGGTCTCTGGGGCCAACGTCCTGACTTTC.

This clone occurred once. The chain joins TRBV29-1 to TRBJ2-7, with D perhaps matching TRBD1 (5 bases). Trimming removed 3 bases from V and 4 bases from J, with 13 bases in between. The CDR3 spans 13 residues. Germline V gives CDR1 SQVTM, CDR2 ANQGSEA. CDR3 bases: TGCAGCGTTGAGGGGCAGGGTAGGTACGAGCAGTACTTC. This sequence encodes CSVEGQGRYEQYF.

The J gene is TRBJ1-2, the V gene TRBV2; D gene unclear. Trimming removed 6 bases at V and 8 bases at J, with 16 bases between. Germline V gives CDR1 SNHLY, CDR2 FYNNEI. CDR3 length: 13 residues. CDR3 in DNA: TGTGCCAGCAGGGGAGAGGCGAAACAGGGCTACACCTTC. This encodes CASRGEAKQGYTF.

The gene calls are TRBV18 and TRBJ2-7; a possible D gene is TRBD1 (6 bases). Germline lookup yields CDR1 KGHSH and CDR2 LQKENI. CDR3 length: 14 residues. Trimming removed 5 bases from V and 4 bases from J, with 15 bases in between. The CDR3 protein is CASSSTGQLYEQYF. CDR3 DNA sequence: TGTGCCAGCTCATCGACAGGACAGCTATACGAGCAGTACTTC.

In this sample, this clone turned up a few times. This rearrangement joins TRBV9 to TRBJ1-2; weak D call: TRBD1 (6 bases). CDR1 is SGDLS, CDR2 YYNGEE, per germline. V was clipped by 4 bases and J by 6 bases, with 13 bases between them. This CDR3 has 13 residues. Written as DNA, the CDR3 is TGTGCCAGCAGCCAAGGACAGCCCCATGGCTACACCTTC. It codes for CASSQGQPHGYTF.

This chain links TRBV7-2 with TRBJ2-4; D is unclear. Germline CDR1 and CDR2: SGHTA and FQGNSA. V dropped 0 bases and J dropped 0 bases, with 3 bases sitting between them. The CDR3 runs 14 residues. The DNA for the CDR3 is TGTGCCAGCAGCTTAGCGGGAGCCAAAAACATTCAGTACTTC. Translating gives CASSLAGAKNIQYF.

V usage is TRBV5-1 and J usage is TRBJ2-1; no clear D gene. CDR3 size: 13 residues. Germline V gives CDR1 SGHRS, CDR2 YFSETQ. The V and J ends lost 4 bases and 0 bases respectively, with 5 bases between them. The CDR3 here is CASSLSSYNEQFF. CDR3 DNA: TGCGCCAGCAGCCTAAGCTCCTACAATGAGCAGTTCTTC.

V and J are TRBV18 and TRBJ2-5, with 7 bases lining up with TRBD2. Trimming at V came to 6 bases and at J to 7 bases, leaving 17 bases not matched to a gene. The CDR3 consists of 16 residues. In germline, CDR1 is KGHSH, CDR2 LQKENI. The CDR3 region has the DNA TGTGCCAGCTCGTACTCGGGACTACTACCCCTTGGGACCCAGTACTTC. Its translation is CASSYSGLLPLGTQYF. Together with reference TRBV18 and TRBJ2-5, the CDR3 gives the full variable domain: NAGVMQNPRHLVRRRGQEARLRCSPMKGHSHVYWYRQLPEEGLKFMVYLQKENIIDESGMPKERFSAEFPKEGPSILRIQQVVRGDSAAYFCASSYSGLLPLGTQYFGPGTRLLVL.

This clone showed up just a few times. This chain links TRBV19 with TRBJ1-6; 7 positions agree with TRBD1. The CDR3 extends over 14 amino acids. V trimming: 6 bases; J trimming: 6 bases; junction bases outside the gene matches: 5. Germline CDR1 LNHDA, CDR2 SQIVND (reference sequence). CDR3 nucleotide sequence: TGTGCCAGTAGAGGACAGGTCGGTAATTCACCCCTCCACTTT. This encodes CASRGQVGNSPLHF.

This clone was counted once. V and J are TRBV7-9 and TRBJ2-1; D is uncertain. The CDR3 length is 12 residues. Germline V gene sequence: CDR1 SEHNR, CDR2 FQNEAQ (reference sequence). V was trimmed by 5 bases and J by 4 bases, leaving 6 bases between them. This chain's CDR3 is CASSPSYNEQFF. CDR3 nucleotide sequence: TGTGCCAGCAGCCCTAGTTACAATGAGCAGTTCTTC. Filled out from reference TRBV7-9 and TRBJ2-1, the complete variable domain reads DTGVSQNPRHKITKRGQNVTFRCDPISEHNRLYWYRQTLGQGPEFLTYFQNEAQLEKSRLLSDRFSAERPKGSFSTLEIQRTEQGDSAMYLCASSPSYNEQFFGPGTRLTVL.